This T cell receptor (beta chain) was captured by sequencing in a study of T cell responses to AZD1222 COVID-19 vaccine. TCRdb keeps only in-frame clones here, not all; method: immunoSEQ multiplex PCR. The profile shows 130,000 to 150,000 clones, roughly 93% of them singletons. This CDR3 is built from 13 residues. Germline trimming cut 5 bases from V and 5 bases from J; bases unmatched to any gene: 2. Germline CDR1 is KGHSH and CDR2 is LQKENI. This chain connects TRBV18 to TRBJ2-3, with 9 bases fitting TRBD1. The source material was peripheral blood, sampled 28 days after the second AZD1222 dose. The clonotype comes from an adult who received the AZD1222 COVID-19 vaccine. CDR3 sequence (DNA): TGTGCCAGCTCATGGGACAGGGTAGATACGCAGTATTTT. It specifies CASSWDRVDTQYF.